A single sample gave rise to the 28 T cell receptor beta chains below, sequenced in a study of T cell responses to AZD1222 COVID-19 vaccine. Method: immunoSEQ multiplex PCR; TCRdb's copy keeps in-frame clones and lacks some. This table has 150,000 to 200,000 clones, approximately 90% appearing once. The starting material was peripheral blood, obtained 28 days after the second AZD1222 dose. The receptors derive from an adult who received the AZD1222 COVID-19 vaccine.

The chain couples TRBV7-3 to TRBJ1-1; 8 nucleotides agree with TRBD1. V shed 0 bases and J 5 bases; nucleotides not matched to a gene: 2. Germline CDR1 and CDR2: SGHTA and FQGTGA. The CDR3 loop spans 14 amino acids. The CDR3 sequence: CASSLTQGATEAFF. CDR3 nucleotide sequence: TGTGCCAGCAGCTTAACCCAGGGGGCAACTGAAGCTTTCTTT.

The CDR3 spells CASSSITGWGIQYF. DNA for the CDR3: TGTGCCAGCAGCTCGATAACAGGATGGGGCATTCAGTACTTC. The V and J genes are TRBV7-2 and TRBJ2-4; D is possibly TRBD1 (5 bases). The V and J ends lost 4 bases and 9 bases respectively, with 16 bases between them. This CDR3 is 14 amino acids long. Per the germline V gene, CDR1 is SGHTA and CDR2 is FQGNSA.

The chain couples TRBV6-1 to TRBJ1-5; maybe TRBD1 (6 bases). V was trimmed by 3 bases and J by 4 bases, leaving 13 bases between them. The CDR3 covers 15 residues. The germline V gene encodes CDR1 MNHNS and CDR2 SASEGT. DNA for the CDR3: TGTGCCAGCAGTGATACAGGGCGGCGGAATCAGCCCCAGCATTTT. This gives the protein CASSDTGRRNQPQHF.

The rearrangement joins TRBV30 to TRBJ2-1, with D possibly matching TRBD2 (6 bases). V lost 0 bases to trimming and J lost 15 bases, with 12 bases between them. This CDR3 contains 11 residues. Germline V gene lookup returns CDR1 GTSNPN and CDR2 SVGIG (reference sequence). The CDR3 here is CAWSVSGSSFF. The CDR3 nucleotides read TGTGCCTGGAGTGTATCCGGGAGCTCGTTCTTC.

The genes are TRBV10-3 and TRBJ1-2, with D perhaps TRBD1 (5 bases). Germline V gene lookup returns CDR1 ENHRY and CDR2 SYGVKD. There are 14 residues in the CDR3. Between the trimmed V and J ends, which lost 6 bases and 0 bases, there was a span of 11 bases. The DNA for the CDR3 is TGTGCCATCAGATCGGGACCTACTAACTATGGCTACACCTTC. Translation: CAIRSGPTNYGYTF.

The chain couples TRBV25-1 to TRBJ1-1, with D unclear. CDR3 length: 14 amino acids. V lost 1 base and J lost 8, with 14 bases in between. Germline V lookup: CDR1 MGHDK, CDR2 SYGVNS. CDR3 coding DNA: TGTGCCAGCAGTGAATCGGACCCGGCTCTCGAAGCTTTCTTT. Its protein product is CASSESDPALEAFF. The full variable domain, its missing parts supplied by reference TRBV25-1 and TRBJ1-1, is EADIYQTPRYLVIGTGKKITLECSQTMGHDKMYWYQQDPGMELHLIHYSYGVNSTEKGDLSSESTVSRIRTEHFPLTLESARPSHTSQYLCASSESDPALEAFFGQGTRLTVV.

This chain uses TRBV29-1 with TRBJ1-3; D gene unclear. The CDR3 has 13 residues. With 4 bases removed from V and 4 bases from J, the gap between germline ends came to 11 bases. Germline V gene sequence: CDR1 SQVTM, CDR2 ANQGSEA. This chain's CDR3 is CSVALRYGNTIYF. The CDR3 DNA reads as TGCAGCGTTGCGTTGAGATACGGAAACACCATATATTTT.

CDR3 DNA sequence: TGCAGCGTTGAACAAAGACAGGGTTACTATGGCTACACCTTC. This translates into CSVEQRQGYYGYTF. This chain joins TRBV29-1 and TRBJ1-2; 7 positions match TRBD1. The J segment lost 3 bases and the V segment lost 2 bases, leaving 6 bases of the junction unmatched. This CDR3 spans 14 amino acids. Per germline, CDR1 SQVTM and CDR2 ANQGSEA.

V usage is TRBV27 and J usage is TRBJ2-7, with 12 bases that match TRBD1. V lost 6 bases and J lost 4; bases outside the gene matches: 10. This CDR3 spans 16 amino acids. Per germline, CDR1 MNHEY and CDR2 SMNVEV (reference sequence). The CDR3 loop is CASRVTGTGGMYEQYF. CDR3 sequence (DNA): TGTGCCAGCAGGGTCACCGGGACAGGGGGCATGTACGAGCAGTACTTC.

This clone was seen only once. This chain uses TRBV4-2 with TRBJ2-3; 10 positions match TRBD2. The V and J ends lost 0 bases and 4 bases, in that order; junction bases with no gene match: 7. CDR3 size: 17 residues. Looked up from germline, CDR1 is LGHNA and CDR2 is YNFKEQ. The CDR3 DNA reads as TGTGCCAGCAGCCAAGATAGGGGGACTAGCGTTTCAGATACGCAGTATTTT. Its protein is CASSQDRGTSVSDTQYF.

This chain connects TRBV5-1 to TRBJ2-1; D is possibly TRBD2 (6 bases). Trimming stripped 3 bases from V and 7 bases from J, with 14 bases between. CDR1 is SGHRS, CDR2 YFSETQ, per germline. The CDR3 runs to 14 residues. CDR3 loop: CASSWGAGRNEQFF. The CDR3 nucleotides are TGCGCCAGCAGCTGGGGAGCAGGGAGGAATGAGCAGTTCTTC.

The CDR3 loop reads CASSEEGGVGNTIYF. Here the CDR3 DNA reads TGTGCCAGCAGTGAAGAGGGGGGGGTAGGAAACACCATATATTTT. The chain joins TRBV2 to TRBJ1-3, with D perhaps matching TRBD1 (6 bases). CDR3 size: 15 residues. Germline values: CDR1 SNHLY, CDR2 FYNNEI. The V end lost 1 base, the J end lost 4 bases, and 11 bases lay between the germline ends.

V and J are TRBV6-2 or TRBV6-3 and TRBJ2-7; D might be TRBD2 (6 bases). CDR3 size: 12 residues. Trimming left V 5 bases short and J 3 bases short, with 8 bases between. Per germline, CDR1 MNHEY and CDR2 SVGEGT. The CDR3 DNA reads TGTGCCAGCAGTGGGACTGTCTACGAGCAGTACTTC. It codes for CASSGTVYEQYF.

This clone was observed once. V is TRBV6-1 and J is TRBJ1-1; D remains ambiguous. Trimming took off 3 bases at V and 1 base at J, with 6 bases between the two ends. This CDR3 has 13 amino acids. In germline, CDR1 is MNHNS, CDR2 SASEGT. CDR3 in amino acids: CASSDRPNTEAFF. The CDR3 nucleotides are TGTGCCAGCAGTGACCGGCCGAACACTGAAGCTTTCTTT.

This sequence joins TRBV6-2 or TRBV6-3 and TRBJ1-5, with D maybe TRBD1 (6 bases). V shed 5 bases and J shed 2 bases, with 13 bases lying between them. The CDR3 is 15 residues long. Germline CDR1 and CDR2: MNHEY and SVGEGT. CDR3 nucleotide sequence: TGTGCCAGCAGTGCCCAGGGGAAGGGCAATCAGCCCCAGCATTTT. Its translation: CASSAQGKGNQPQHF.

The CDR3 sequence is CASSPGTAMNTEAFF. The CDR3 nucleotides are TGTGCCAGCAGCCCCGGGACAGCGATGAACACTGAAGCTTTCTTT. V usage is TRBV7-9 and J usage is TRBJ1-1, with 7 positions matching TRBD1. CDR1 is SEHNR, CDR2 FQNEAQ, per germline (reference sequence). With V trimmed by 5 bases and J by 0 bases, 6 bases remained unmatched. The length of the CDR3 is 15 residues.

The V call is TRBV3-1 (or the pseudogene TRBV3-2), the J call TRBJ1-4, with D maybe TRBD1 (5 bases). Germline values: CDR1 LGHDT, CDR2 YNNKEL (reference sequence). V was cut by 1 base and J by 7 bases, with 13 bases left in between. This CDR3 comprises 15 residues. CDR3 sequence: CASSQGGQGGEKLFF. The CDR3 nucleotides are TGTGCCAGCAGCCAAGGTGGGCAGGGTGGTGAAAAACTGTTTTTT.

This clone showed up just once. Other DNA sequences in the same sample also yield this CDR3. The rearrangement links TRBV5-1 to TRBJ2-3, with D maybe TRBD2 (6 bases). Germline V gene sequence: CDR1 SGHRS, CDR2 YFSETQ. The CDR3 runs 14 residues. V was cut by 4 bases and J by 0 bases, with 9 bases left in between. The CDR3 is CASSLEGSTDTQYF. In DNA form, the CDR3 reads TGCGCCAGCAGCCTGGAGGGCAGCACAGATACGCAGTATTTT. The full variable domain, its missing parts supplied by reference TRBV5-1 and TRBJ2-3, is KAGVTQTPRYLIKTRGQQVTLSCSPISGHRSVSWYQQTPGQGLQFLFEYFSETQRNKGNFPGRFSGRQFSNSRSEMNVSTLELGDSALYLCASSLEGSTDTQYFGPGTRLTVL.

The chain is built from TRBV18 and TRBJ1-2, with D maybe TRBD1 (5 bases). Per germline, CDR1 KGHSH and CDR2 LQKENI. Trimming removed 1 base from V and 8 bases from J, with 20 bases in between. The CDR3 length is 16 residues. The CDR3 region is CASSPQEGLPSRGYTF. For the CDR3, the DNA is TGTGCCAGCTCACCACAGGAGGGACTGCCCTCGAGAGGCTACACCTTC.

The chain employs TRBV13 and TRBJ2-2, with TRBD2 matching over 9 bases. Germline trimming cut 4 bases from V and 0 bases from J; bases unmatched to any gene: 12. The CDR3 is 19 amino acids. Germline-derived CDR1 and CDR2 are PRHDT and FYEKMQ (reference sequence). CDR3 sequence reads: CASSSSGGLATTNTGELFF. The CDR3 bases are TGTGCCAGCAGCTCCAGCGGGGGGCTAGCGACTACGAACACCGGGGAGCTGTTTTTT.

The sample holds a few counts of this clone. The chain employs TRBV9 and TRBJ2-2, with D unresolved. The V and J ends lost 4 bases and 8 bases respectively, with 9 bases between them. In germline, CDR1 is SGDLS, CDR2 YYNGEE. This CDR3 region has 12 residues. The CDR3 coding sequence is TGTGCCAGCAGCACCCCCAATGGGGAGCTGTTTTTT. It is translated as CASSTPNGELFF.

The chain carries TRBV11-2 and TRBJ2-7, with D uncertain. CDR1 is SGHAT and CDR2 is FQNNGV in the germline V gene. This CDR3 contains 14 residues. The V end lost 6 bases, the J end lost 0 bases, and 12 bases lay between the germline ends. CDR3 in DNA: TGTGCCAGCAGGTTGGGGTTCAGCTCCTACGAGCAGTACTTC. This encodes CASRLGFSSYEQYF.

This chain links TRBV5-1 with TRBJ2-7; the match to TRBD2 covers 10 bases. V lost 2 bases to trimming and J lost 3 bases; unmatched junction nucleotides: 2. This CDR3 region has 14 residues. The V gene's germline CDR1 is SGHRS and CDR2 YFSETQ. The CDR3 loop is CASSFTSGVYEQYF. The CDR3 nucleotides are TGCGCCAGCAGCTTTACTAGCGGGGTCTACGAGCAGTACTTC.

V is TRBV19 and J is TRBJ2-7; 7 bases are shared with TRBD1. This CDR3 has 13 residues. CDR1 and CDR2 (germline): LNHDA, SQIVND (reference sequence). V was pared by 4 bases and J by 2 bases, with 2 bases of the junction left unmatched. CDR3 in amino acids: CASSNRGPYEQYF. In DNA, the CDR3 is TGTGCCAGTAGTAACAGGGGACCCTACGAGCAGTACTTC.

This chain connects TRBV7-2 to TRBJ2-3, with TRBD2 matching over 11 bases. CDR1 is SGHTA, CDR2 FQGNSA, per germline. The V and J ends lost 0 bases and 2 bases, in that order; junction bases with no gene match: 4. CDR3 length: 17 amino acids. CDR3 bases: TGTGCCAGCAGCTTAGCGGTGACTAGCGGGGCCACAGATACGCAGTATTTT. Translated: CASSLAVTSGATDTQYF.

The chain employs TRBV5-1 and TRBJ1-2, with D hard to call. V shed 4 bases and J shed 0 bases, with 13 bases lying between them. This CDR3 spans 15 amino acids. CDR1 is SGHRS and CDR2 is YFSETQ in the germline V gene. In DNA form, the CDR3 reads TGCGCCAGCAGCCCCCGGAGGATCTCTAACTATGGCTACACCTTC. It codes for CASSPRRISNYGYTF.

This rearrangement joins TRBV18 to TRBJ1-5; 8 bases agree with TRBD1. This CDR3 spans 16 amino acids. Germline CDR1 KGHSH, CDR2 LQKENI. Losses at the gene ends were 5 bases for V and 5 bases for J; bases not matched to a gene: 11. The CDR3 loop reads CASSTTGTGGYQPQHF. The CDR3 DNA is TGTGCCAGCTCAACCACTGGTACAGGGGGATATCAGCCCCAGCATTTT.

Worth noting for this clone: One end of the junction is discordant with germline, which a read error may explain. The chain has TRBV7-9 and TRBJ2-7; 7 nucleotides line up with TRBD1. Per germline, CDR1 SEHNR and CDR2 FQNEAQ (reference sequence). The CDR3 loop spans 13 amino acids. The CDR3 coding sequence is TGTGCCAGCAGCTTAAGTCAGAGGGGGCGTATCGACTTC. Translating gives CASSLSQRGRIDF.